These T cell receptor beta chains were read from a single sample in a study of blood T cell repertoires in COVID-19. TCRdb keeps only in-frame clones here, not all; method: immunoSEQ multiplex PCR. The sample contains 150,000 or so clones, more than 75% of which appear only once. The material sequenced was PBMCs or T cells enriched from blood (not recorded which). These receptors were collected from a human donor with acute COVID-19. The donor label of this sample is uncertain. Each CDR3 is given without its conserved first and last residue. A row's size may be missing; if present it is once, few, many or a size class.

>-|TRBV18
ASFARRGSYNEQF
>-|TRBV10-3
AISEDRAGYT
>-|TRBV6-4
ASSEGQGNTEAF
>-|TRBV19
ASSRAGGPLIQETQY
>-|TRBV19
ASSIQRGSHEQY
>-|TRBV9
ASSARTVNEQF
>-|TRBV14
ASSQAAHRPPR
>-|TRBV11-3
ASSLGGHTQY
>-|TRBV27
ASSRRGSYEQY
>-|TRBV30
AWSVQGANVLT
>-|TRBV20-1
SASWLGDSPLH
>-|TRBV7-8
ASSLSRIRYTEAF
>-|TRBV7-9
ASSPASSAYEQY
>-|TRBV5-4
ASRAGPIPGETQY
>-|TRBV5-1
ASSLREVENEKLF
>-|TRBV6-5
ASSSGVGRGGYT
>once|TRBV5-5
ASIQDSGANVLT
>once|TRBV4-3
ASSQDWRQGATDTQY